This TCR beta chain was recorded in a study of blood T cell repertoires in COVID-19. Study summary: T cells, B-cell-depleted T cells, or PBMCs supplied cDNA or gDNA.

Clones were sequenced by immunoSEQ multiplex PCR, and TCRdb holds only the in-frame ones, with some missing. The table shows around 330,000 clones, with approximately 88% occurring only once. This CDR3 spans 14 amino acids. Germline CDR1 and CDR2: SGHAT and FQNNGV. The junction had 4 bases not matched to a gene; V was cut back by 4 bases and J by 9 bases. Material for sequencing was PBMCs or T cells enriched from blood (not recorded which). The sequence was collected from a woman in her late teens or twenties who had recovered from COVID-19. The rearrangement uses TRBV11-2 and TRBJ2-1; TRBD2 agrees at 12 bases. DNA for the CDR3: TGTGCCAGCAGCTCTAGCGGGAGGGCCCTTGAGCAGTTCTTC. Translated, it gives CASSSSGRALEQFF.